This passage covers 27 T cell receptor beta chains from one sample sequenced in a study of cytomegalovirus exposure and HLA in healthy donors. The study ran its PCR with 60 Vbeta and 13 Jbeta primers. Using immunoSEQ multiplex PCR, the repertoire was profiled, and TCRdb retains in-frame clones only, with some absent. The table records 150,000 to 170,000 clones, 65% to 75% of them present only once. Material: PBMCs. The receptor source for this set is a man aged 25-40 years in good health and CMV-seronegative.

V is TRBV28 and J is TRBJ2-7, with D possibly matching TRBD2 (5 bases). V was clipped by 8 bases and J by 0 bases, with 11 bases between them. The CDR3 totals 13 residues. Germline V gene lookup returns CDR1 MDHEN and CDR2 SYDVKM. CDR3: CASHRLSSYEQYF. CDR3 sequence (DNA): TGTGCCAGCCATCGACTATCCTCCTACGAGCAGTACTTC.

The chain joins TRBV5-1 to TRBJ1-1, with TRBD1 matching 7 bases. The CDR3 runs 14 residues. Germline V lookup: CDR1 SGHRS, CDR2 YFSETQ. V trimming: 4 bases; J trimming: 7 bases; junction bases outside the gene matches: 10. This chain's CDR3 is CASSLTTGSGEAFF. The DNA of the CDR3 is TGCGCCAGCAGCCTCACGACAGGGTCGGGTGAAGCTTTCTTT.

The chain links TRBV4-2 to TRBJ2-1; 11 bases match TRBD2. Trimming removed 5 bases from V and 2 bases from J; junction bases left unmatched: 8. Per germline, CDR1 LGHNA and CDR2 YNFKEQ. The length of the CDR3 is 17 residues. In nucleotides, the CDR3 is TGTGCCAGCAGCTACACTAGCGGGGGCGCGACCTACAATGAGCAGTTCTTC. It specifies CASSYTSGGATYNEQFF.

The V call is TRBV5-6, the J call TRBJ2-1; TRBD2 matches 7 bases. V lost 6 bases and J lost 0; bases outside the gene matches: 6. This CDR3 region has 15 residues. CDR1 SGHDT and CDR2 YYEEEE come from the germline V gene. The CDR3 region has the DNA TGTGCCAGCACCCGGACTAGGAGCTCCTACAATGAGCAGTTCTTC. Its protein product is CASTRTRSSYNEQFF.

A remark on this clone: Relative to the germline gene, one junction end is altered; a read error may explain this. The chain employs TRBV7-2 and TRBJ2-1; no clear D gene. CDR3 length: 14 amino acids. Germline-derived CDR1 and CDR2 are SGHTA and FQGNSA. The CDR3 region has the DNA TGTGCCAACAGCTTAGAGCTCGGCTACAATGAGCAGTTCTTC. Translated: CANSLELGYNEQFF.

The CDR3 nucleotides read TGTGCCAGCAGTTTTGCGGGGGGGACCTACGAGCAGTACTTC. It is translated as CASSFAGGTYEQYF. The rearrangement joins TRBV28 to TRBJ2-7, with 9 bases matching TRBD2. Per the germline V gene, CDR1 is MDHEN and CDR2 is SYDVKM. There are 14 residues in the CDR3. Germline trimming cut 3 bases from V and 2 bases from J; bases unmatched to any gene: 2.

The CDR3 sequence is CASSESQGAHYEQYF. CDR3 in DNA: TGTGCCAGCAGTGAGAGTCAGGGGGCCCACTACGAGCAGTACTTC. The chain recombines TRBV2 with TRBJ2-7; 8 nucleotides align to TRBD1. The CDR3 loop spans 15 amino acids. Germline V lookup: CDR1 SNHLY, CDR2 FYNNEI. Losses at the gene ends were 3 bases for V and 3 bases for J; bases not matched to a gene: 7.

The chain is built from TRBV4-3 and TRBJ1-5; a weak D match, TRBD1 (6 bases). Germline CDR1 LGHNA, CDR2 YSLEER. The length of the CDR3 is 17 residues. Trimming shortened V by 1 base and J by 1 base, and 14 bases separated the two germline ends. CDR3 region: CASSQGWGGGSNQPQHF. CDR3 DNA: TGCGCCAGCAGCCAAGGGTGGGGCGGGGGCAGCAATCAGCCCCAGCATTTT.

The chain couples TRBV2 to TRBJ2-3, with 12 bases aligning to TRBD2. The V gene's germline CDR1 is SNHLY and CDR2 FYNNEI. The CDR3 is 15 amino acids. Unmatched junction bases numbered 3, after V lost 6 bases and J lost 2 bases. The CDR3 nucleotides are TGTGCCAGCAGGACTAGCGGGGGCCACACAGATACGCAGTATTTT. Translated: CASRTSGGHTDTQYF.

The chain has TRBV10-3 and TRBJ2-3; TRBD2 might be the D (6 bases). Looked up from germline, CDR1 is ENHRY and CDR2 is SYGVKD. The CDR3 is 15 residues long. V lost 11 bases, J lost 1 base, and 19 bases lay in between. The DNA for the CDR3 is TGTGCCGTCGAGGACGGGGGTCAGGGCACAGATACGCAGTATTTT. Protein: CAVEDGGQGTDTQYF.

Comments on this clone: At one end, the junction sequence differs from germline, possibly due to a read error. The chain links TRBV6-1 to TRBJ1-5, with 7 nucleotides matching TRBD1. Per the germline V gene, CDR1 is MNHNS and CDR2 is SASEGT. The length of the CDR3 is 15 residues. The DNA for the CDR3 is TGTGCCAGCACCGATCACAGGGCGTCAAGGGGGCCCCAGAATTTT. As protein: CASTDHRASRGPQNF.

Only one count was recorded for this clone. CDR3 bases: TGTGCCAGTAGTATTTCAGGGGGCAATAATTCACCCCTCCACTTT. Its translation is CASSISGGNNSPLHF. The J gene is TRBJ1-6, the V gene TRBV19, with TRBD1 identical over 8 bases. The V and J ends lost 3 bases and 5 bases, in that order; junction bases with no gene match: 3. Germline V CDR1 and CDR2: LNHDA, SQIVND (reference sequence). This CDR3 spans 15 amino acids.

The genes are TRBV4-2 and TRBJ1-6, with D perhaps TRBD1 (5 bases). CDR1 is LGHNA, CDR2 YNFKEQ, per germline. Trimming stripped 2 bases from V and 1 base from J, with 6 bases between. This CDR3 is 15 amino acids long. The CDR3 sequence: CASSQQGSYNSPLHF. CDR3 bases: TGTGCCAGCAGCCAACAGGGTTCCTATAATTCACCCCTCCACTTT.

Written as DNA, the CDR3 is TGTGCCATCAGTGAGCGCGGGGGACAGGGGACACCCCTCCACTTT. As protein: CAISERGGQGTPLHF. The chain employs TRBV10-3 and TRBJ1-6; 10 bases match TRBD1. V dropped 2 bases and J dropped 11; count of bases not matched to a gene: 6. The CDR3 has 15 amino acids. Germline V gene data show CDR1 as ENHRY and CDR2 as SYGVKD.

This chain connects TRBV4-3 to TRBJ2-3, with a tentative D call TRBD2 (7 bases). The CDR3 length is 17 residues. The V end was cut by 4 bases, the J end by 1 base, with 18 bases between. Germline CDR1 and CDR2: LGHNA and YSLEER. The CDR3 region is CASSRSERGGRTDTQYF. DNA of the CDR3: TGCGCCAGCAGCCGGTCTGAGCGCGGGGGCCGCACAGATACGCAGTATTTT.

The chain employs TRBV29-1 and TRBJ2-1; 9 nucleotides match TRBD2. Unmatched junction bases numbered 7, after V lost 1 base and J lost 6 bases. CDR3 size: 15 residues. Germline CDR1 and CDR2: SQVTM and ANQGSEA. The CDR3: CSVEGGRGGVNEQFF. CDR3 DNA: TGCAGCGTTGAAGGGGGGCGGGGGGGCGTCAATGAGCAGTTCTTC.

The V call is TRBV9, the J call TRBJ2-2; D ambiguous. From germline, CDR1 is SGDLS and CDR2 YYNGEE. The length of the CDR3 is 13 residues. Trimming stripped 4 bases from V and 4 bases from J, with 8 bases between. As DNA, the CDR3 is TGTGCCAGCAGCACCAGTTTCACCGGGGAGCTGTTTTTT. Translating it yields CASSTSFTGELFF.

The chain has TRBV11-3 and TRBJ2-7, with D uncertain. The CDR3 sequence is 13 residues long. Trimming took off 3 bases at V and 2 bases at J, with 8 bases between the two ends. CDR1 SGHNT and CDR2 YENEEA come from the germline V gene. The CDR3 is CASSLGTAYEQYF. CDR3 DNA sequence: TGTGCCAGCAGCTTGGGCACAGCCTACGAGCAGTACTTC.

V is TRBV18 and J is TRBJ2-3, with D possibly matching TRBD2 (5 bases). This CDR3 spans 15 amino acids. V lost 3 bases, J lost 0 bases, and 10 bases lay in between. Germline lookup yields CDR1 KGHSH and CDR2 LQKENI. CDR3 region: CASSPGITSTDTQYF. The DNA of the CDR3 is TGTGCCAGCTCACCCGGGATCACGAGCACAGATACGCAGTATTTT.

The chain joins TRBV14 to TRBJ2-7; 8 bases map to TRBD1. The V and J ends lost 4 bases and 3 bases, in that order; junction bases with no gene match: 5. Germline V gives CDR1 SGHDN, CDR2 FVKESK. The CDR3 is 14 residues long. In DNA form, the CDR3 reads TGTGCCAGCAGCCGGGGACAGGTAATCTACGAGCAGTACTTC. Translation: CASSRGQVIYEQYF.

This chain connects TRBV19 to TRBJ2-7; TRBD1 might be the D (5 bases). V shed 4 bases and J shed 6 bases, with 19 bases lying between them. CDR1 LNHDA and CDR2 SQIVND come from the germline V gene (reference sequence). This CDR3 has 15 residues. Here the CDR3 DNA reads TGTGCCAGTAGTAAGGAATGGCAGGGTCATATCGAGCAGTACTTC. Translated: CASSKEWQGHIEQYF. The entire variable domain, with the rest obtained from reference TRBV19 and TRBJ2-7, is as follows: DGGITQSPKYLFRKEGQNVTLSCEQNLNHDAMYWYRQDPGQGLRLIYYSQIVNDFQKGDIAEGYSVSREKKESFPLTVTSAQKNPTAFYLCASSKEWQGHIEQYFGPGTRLTVT.

For this clone: Other nucleotide sequences in the sample specify the same CDR3. This chain joins TRBV7-7 and TRBJ2-5; 8 nucleotides match TRBD1. CDR3 length equals 14 residues. The V gene's germline CDR1 is SSHAT and CDR2 FNYEAQ (reference sequence). Here the CDR3 DNA reads TGTGCTAGTGGTCCAGGACAGGGAAAGGAGACCCAGTACTTC. Residues: CASGPGQGKETQYF.

This chain connects TRBV27 to TRBJ2-7, with D possibly being TRBD1 (6 bases). Trimming cost V 2 bases and J 5 bases, with 22 bases left between them. Germline V gene data show CDR1 as MNHEY and CDR2 as SMNVEV (reference sequence). This CDR3 has 17 amino acids. The CDR3 protein is CASSLGGQLTSGDEQYF. The DNA of the CDR3 is TGTGCCAGCAGTTTAGGAGGACAGCTTACTTCTGGCGACGAGCAGTACTTC.

The chain is built from TRBV7-9 and TRBJ2-5; 8 bases are shared with TRBD1. The length of the CDR3 is 14 residues. Germline CDR1 SEHNR, CDR2 FQNEAQ (reference sequence). With 6 bases clipped from V and 5 bases from J, the junction kept 8 bases outside the gene matches. CDR3 nucleotide sequence: TGTGCCAGCAGACCCACAGGGGGGTGGGAGACCCAGTACTTC. The encoded protein is CASRPTGGWETQYF.

This clone showed up just once. V is TRBV7-9 and J is TRBJ1-1; the D gene is possibly TRBD1 (5 bases). CDR1 is SEHNR and CDR2 is FQNEAQ in the germline V gene (reference sequence). The CDR3 has 15 amino acids. V was cut by 4 bases and J by 3 bases, with 15 bases left in between. The CDR3 region is CASSSAGGADTEAFF. The CDR3 DNA sequence: TGTGCCAGCAGCTCCGCGGGAGGGGCGGACACTGAAGCTTTCTTT.

The gene calls are TRBV19 and TRBJ2-6; 7 bases are shared with TRBD2. CDR1 and CDR2 from the germline V gene are LNHDA and SQIVND (reference sequence). J lost 0 bases, V lost 5 bases, and 4 bases had no gene match. The CDR3 runs to 16 residues. The CDR3 reads CASSPGGSSGANVLTF. The DNA of the CDR3 is TGTGCCAGTAGTCCCGGGGGGTCCTCTGGGGCCAACGTCCTGACTTTC.

Comment on this clone: A junction end diverges from the germline sequence, so it may reflect a read error. The rearrangement links TRBV6-5 to TRBJ2-7, with TRBD1 identical over 7 bases. CDR3 length equals 16 residues. Germline CDR1 is MNHEY and CDR2 is SVGAGI. In DNA, the CDR3 is TGTGCCAGCAATTACGCACGACAGGGTGGGACCTACGAGCAGTACTTC. Translated, it gives CASNYARQGGTYEQYF.